The rows below give T cell receptor beta chains drawn from one sample of a study of blood T cell repertoires in COVID-19. Repertoires were generated with immunoSEQ multiplex PCR, while TCRdb's copy carries only in-frame clones and drops some. The profile covers 150,000 to 200,000 clones, with 80% appearing a single time and roughly 6% taken by the ten largest. Specimen: PBMCs or T cells enriched from blood (not recorded which). All receptors come from a man aged 40-49 years who had recovered from COVID-19. Each CDR3 is given with its conserved first and last residue. The order of the fields is clone size, D gene, V gene, J gene, CDR3 protein, CDR3 DNA. D genes are given only for firm matches. Where a row states a size, it is once, few, many or the class of an expanded clone; other rows omit it.

>-|-|TRBV18|TRBJ1-1
CASSPTPGDTEAFF
TGTGCCAGCTCACCAACTCCCGGGGACACTGAAGCTTTCTTT
>-|TRBD1|TRBV6-5|TRBJ1-2
CASSYIGGRDYGYTF
TGTGCCAGCAGTTACATAGGGGGCCGGGACTATGGCTACACCTTC
>-|TRBD2|TRBV27|TRBJ2-5
CASSAGTSGAQETQYF
TGTGCCAGCAGCGCTGGGACTAGCGGGGCCCAAGAGACCCAGTACTTC
>once|TRBD2|TRBV14|TRBJ2-3
CASSHRLAGAYTDTQYF
TGTGCCAGCAGCCATCGACTAGCGGGGGCCTACACAGATACGCAGTATTTT
>-|-|TRBV7-9|TRBJ2-7
CASSLILTYEQYF
TGTGCCAGCAGCTTAATTCTAACCTACGAGCAGTACTTC
>-|-|TRBV29-1|TRBJ2-1
CSGGRGPYNEQFF
TGCAGCGGGGGACGGGGTCCTTACAATGAGCAGTTCTTC
>-|-|TRBV30|TRBJ2-1
CAWSGQSSSYNEQFF
TGTGCCTGGAGCGGACAGTCGAGCTCCTACAATGAGCAGTTCTTC
>once|TRBD2|TRBV2|TRBJ2-2
CASIGGASYGELFF
TGTGCCAGCATCGGGGGGGCTTCTTACGGGGAGCTGTTTTTT
>-|-|TRBV6-5|TRBJ2-4
CASSYGRGAYQNIQYF
TGTGCCAGCAGTTACGGCCGGGGGGCCTACCAAAACATTCAGTACTTC
>-|-|TRBV10-3|TRBJ2-5
CAISGRDRETQYF
TGTGCCATCAGTGGGAGAGACCGGGAGACCCAGTACTTC
>-|-|TRBV19|TRBJ1-2
CASHRPGNPYGYTF
TGTGCCAGCCATCGTCCAGGGAACCCATATGGCTACACCTTC
>-|TRBD1|TRBV14|TRBJ2-1
CASSQAGQGFEQFF
TGTGCCAGCAGCCAAGCGGGACAGGGGTTTGAGCAGTTCTTC
>-|-|TRBV7-9|TRBJ2-7
CASSPNPSYEQYF
TGTGCCAGCAGCCCTAACCCTTCCTACGAGCAGTACTTC
>-|-|TRBV6-1|TRBJ1-5
CASRDTGNSNQPQHF
TGTGCCAGCAGAGACACAGGGAATAGCAATCAGCCCCAGCATTTT
>-|TRBD1|TRBV4-1|TRBJ1-2
CASSRDRGDGYTF
TGCGCCAGCAGCCGAGACAGGGGGGACGGCTACACCTTC
>-|TRBD2|TRBV7-3|TRBJ2-3
CASSLTASGGARDTQYF
TGTGCCAGCAGCTTAACGGCTAGCGGGGGGGCACGAGATACGCAGTATTTT
>-|TRBD1|TRBV7-9|TRBJ1-1
CASSLEGAASTEAFF
TGTGCCAGCAGCTTAGAGGGGGCAGCGAGCACTGAAGCTTTCTTT
>few|-|TRBV30|TRBJ1-6
CAWSPMGSDNSPLHF
TGTGCCTGGAGTCCGATGGGGAGCGATAATTCACCCCTCCACTTT
>-|-|TRBV5-6|TRBJ2-1
CASSLGVQGLHEQFF
TGTGCCAGCAGCTTGGGGGTGCAGGGACTCCATGAGCAGTTCTTC
>few|TRBD1|TRBV4-1|TRBJ1-2
CASSQEQGNYGYTF
TGCGCCAGCAGCCAAGAACAGGGGAACTATGGCTACACCTTC
>-|-|TRBV5-5|TRBJ2-3
CASSLAPGSTDTQYF
TGTGCCAGCAGCCTCGCTCCAGGGAGCACAGATACGCAGTATTTT
>-|TRBD1|TRBV7-2|TRBJ2-5
CASSSRGRRETQYF
TGTGCCAGCAGCTCCAGGGGGCGCCGAGAGACCCAGTACTTC
>-|-|TRBV13|TRBJ2-5
CASNLKRGAEETQYF
TGTGCCAGCAATCTTAAACGGGGGGCCGAGGAGACCCAGTACTTC
>-|TRBD1|TRBV7-9|TRBJ1-3
CASSLGQGAGNTIYF
TGTGCCAGCAGCCTGGGACAGGGGGCTGGAAACACCATATATTTT
>-|-|TRBV7-3|TRBJ1-2
CASGSRNPNYGYTF
TGTGCCAGCGGTAGCCGGAACCCTAACTATGGCTACACCTTC
>-|TRBD2|TRBV7-3|TRBJ2-1
CASSSTSGPNNEQFF
TGTGCCAGCAGCTCGACTAGCGGACCAAACAATGAGCAGTTCTTC
>-|TRBD1|TRBV9|TRBJ2-5
CASSVARTGGETQYF
TGTGCCAGCAGCGTAGCGAGGACAGGGGGTGAGACCCAGTACTTC
>-|-|TRBV18|TRBJ1-1
CASSPRQAEGNTEAFF
TGTGCCAGCTCACCAAGGCAGGCTGAGGGGAACACTGAAGCTTTCTTT
>-|TRBD1|TRBV2|TRBJ1-2
CASSSTRDRGEGYTF
TGTGCCAGCAGTTCAACCCGGGACAGGGGGGAAGGCTACACCTTC
>-|-|TRBV3-1/TRBV3-2|TRBJ1-2
CASSQEGGAVGYGYTF
TGTGCCAGCAGCCAAGAAGGCGGGGCGGTCGGCTATGGCTACACCTTC
>-|TRBD1|TRBV12-3/TRBV12-4|TRBJ1-2
CASKTTGAYGYTF
TGTGCCAGCAAGACCACAGGGGCCTATGGCTACACCTTC
>-|-|TRBV6-5|TRBJ1-1
CASSFRQRTEAFF
TGTGCCAGCAGTTTCCGACAGCGCACTGAAGCTTTCTTT
>once|-|TRBV6-1|TRBJ1-5
CASSENPLSNQPRHF
TGTGCCAGCAGTGAAAATCCGCTTAGCAATCAGCCCCGGCATTTT
>-|TRBD1|TRBV6-2/TRBV6-3|TRBJ1-5
CASSTWTGGDQPQHF
TGTGCCAGCAGTACCTGGACAGGGGGCGATCAGCCCCAGCATTTT
>-|-|TRBV5-1|TRBJ1-4
CASRSGGRATNEKLFF
TGCGCCTCCCGCTCGGGAGGAAGGGCAACTAATGAAAAACTGTTTTTT
>-|TRBD1|TRBV10-1|TRBJ1-2
CASSPTGGRLAGYTF
TGCGCCAGCAGCCCGACAGGGGGCCGGCTCGCCGGCTACACCTTC
>-|-|TRBV19|TRBJ1-3
CASSVGDTYSSGNTIYF
TGTGCCAGTAGTGTGGGGGACACATACAGCTCTGGAAACACCATATATTTT
>once|-|TRBV3-1/TRBV3-2|TRBJ1-2
CASSQGQSQRAGYTF
TGTGCCAGCAGCCAAGGCCAATCCCAGCGGGCTGGCTACACCTTC
>-|-|TRBV19|TRBJ1-1
CACALGVSNTEAFF
TGTGCCTGCGCCTTAGGGGTGTCGAACACTGAAGCTTTCTTT
>-|-|TRBV7-3|TRBJ2-5
CASSTTGNQETQYF
TGTGCCAGCAGCACAACAGGGAACCAAGAGACCCAGTACTTC
>-|-|TRBV5-1|TRBJ2-6
CASREQSSGANVLTF
TGCGCCAGCAGGGAGCAGAGCTCTGGGGCCAACGTCCTGACTTTC
>-|-|TRBV19|TRBJ2-2
CASSIQGLELFF
TGTGCCAGTAGTATACAGGGACTGGAGCTGTTTTTT